The clone carrying this T cell receptor (beta chain) has more than one count but fewer than ten. Its antigen is not identified. One end of the junction is discordant with germline, which a read error may explain. This record belongs to a study of T cells in Graves' hyperthyroidism and ophthalmopathy. Study-wide results and limits: Blood also showed most of the thyroid clonotypes that were expanded above 0.001.

RNA transcripts gave rise to amplified TCR beta CDR3 regions. The HTBI primer set served for first-round RT-PCR of the TCR CDR3. MiXCR, applied by TCRdb to the multiplex PCR reads, yields one record per CDR3 protein. The table lists 660,000 or so distinct CDR3 sequences, roughly 20% of them singletons, with about 35% in the top ten. This CDR3 has 12 residues. Germline V gene lookup returns CDR1 MGHRA and CDR2 YSYEKL. The study left out patients who had uncontrolled infection, other autoimmune disease, pregnancy or lactation. Clinical symptoms, serum thyroxine, TRAb, thyroid ultrasound and orbital computed tomography informed diagnoses.

The TCR originated in a man aged 30-40 years with Graves' ophthalmopathy. The V call is TRBV4-1, the J call TRBJ2-2; D unresolved. The material sequenced was blood. Here the CDR3 reads CASSQVSGELFF. CDR3 coding DNA: TGTGCCAGCAGCCAGGTCTCCGGGGAGCTGTTTTTT.